This T cell receptor beta chain was found in a study of identifying expanded T cells in peripheral blood (dated by TCRdb to between 2018 and 2021). For context, the study as a whole: Technical replicates were generated by sequencing separate aliquots of the same genomic DNA pool, and four replicates were compared pairwise. What the authors observed across the whole study: In all healthy donors, the variance in clone template counts between samples taken around 2 weeks apart rose significantly as total template count increased. Both the number of clones called differentially abundant and the false-positive rate were significantly reduced by the beta-binomial model across all healthy-donor time intervals. The binomial model flagged approximately 1.1 differentially abundant clones between technical replicates but 15 to 17 over about 2 weeks and 19 to 20 over around four weeks. The authors expected that biological variance in healthy repertoires might rise further over much longer intervals, such as months to years.

The immunoSEQ Assay, which relies on bias-controlled multiplex PCR amplification of genomic DNA, was used to profile TCRbeta CDR3 regions. The authors processed their data as follows. The absolute abundance of each unique TCRbeta CDR3 region was quantified after sequences were collapsed and filtered. Differential abundance was assessed using a binomial (Fisher-equivalent) model and a beta-binomial model in which time-dependent variance fitted from healthy donors was added. Clones with fewer than 5 combined templates were excluded, and clones with Benjamini-Hochberg FDR below 0.01 were called differentially abundant. In the beta-binomial model, variance was expressed as a function of the total template count across the two samples, in the form v = (b*log(k)+a)^2. Here the immuneACCESS table is served through TCRdb, limited to in-frame sequences with V and J called. Missing clones are a known gap in these copies; in checked studies unresolved V genes cover under half, and the rest lacks a known reason. V and J calls and clone size follow that table, whereas D and trimming were derived from the DNA. The sample yields under 120,000 clones; around nine tenths were counted once. The top ten clones comprise around 15% of the sample.

Reading the germline V gene (reference sequence) gives CDR1 SEHNR and CDR2 FQNEAQ. Spanning cysteine to phenylalanine, the CDR3 consists of 14 amino acids. The entry retains the CDR3 DNA only, 42 bases that are in frame from base 1. No immune events such as infections were documented for the healthy donors during the collection period. Time-dependent variance in a beta-binomial model of T-cell clone differential abundance was calibrated using healthy-donor blood repertoires as a training cohort. There were roughly 10 healthy donors in the training cohort, of whom 3 were female and 7 were male. An age range of roughly 25 to 65 years, with an average of 43 years, was recorded for the donors. Whole blood from each healthy donor was obtained from a commercial supplier and was collected at three time points around 13 days apart. For immunosequencing, genomic DNA was extracted from whole blood that had not been sorted.

This clone was picked up one time. Its cognate antigen has yet to be identified. Base qualities are not at hand, and no much larger clone is one base apart. The chain was built from TRBV7-9 and TRBJ2-5; 8 junctional bases match TRBD1. Judging by the DNA end, TRBJ2-7 fits better; the J call may be wrong. The origin of this receptor is a person aged 18 to 70 in good health. The material sequenced was blood. The CDR3 amino acid sequence is: CASSLGQGADEQYF. The DNA is as follows: TGTGCCAGCAGCTTAGGGCAGGGGGCCGACGAGCAGTACTTC.